The 19 T cell receptor beta chains listed next were all sequenced from one sample in a study. Each CDR3 protein is one row after TCRdb ran MiXCR on the RT-PCR reads. This sample has approximately 720,000 distinct CDR3 sequences; approximately 15% occur once, and the top ten carry 3% to 4.5%. Sequenced sample: memory CD4+ T cells from blood. The receptors were gathered from a female donor in good health, serving as a healthy control.

V usage is TRBV6-2 or TRBV6-3 and J usage is TRBJ2-1; TRBD1 agrees at 8 bases. The germline gives CDR1 MNHEY, CDR2 SVGEGT. The CDR3 sequence is 13 residues long. The trim removed 6 bases at V and 7 bases at J, leaving 5 bases unmatched. The CDR3, as DNA: TGTGCCAGCAGAGAACAGGGGGAGAATGAGCAGTTCTTC. Encoded protein: CASREQGENEQFF.

J is TRBJ2-1 and V is TRBV27; TRBD1 might be the D (6 bases). Germline assignment: CDR1 MNHEY and CDR2 SMNVEV (reference sequence). This CDR3 is 12 amino acids long. Trimming stripped 8 bases from V and 7 bases from J, with 12 bases between. CDR3 DNA sequence: TGTGCCAGCGGAAACAGGGAGAATGAGCAGTTCTTC. It codes for CASGNRENEQFF.

This clonotype was seen a handful of times. The J gene is TRBJ1-2, the V gene TRBV30; D remains unclear. This CDR3 has 11 amino acids. V lost 1 base and J lost 4, with 4 bases in between. Germline CDR1 and CDR2: GTSNPN and SVGIG (reference sequence). The CDR3 DNA reads as TGTGCCTGGAGTGGAGGCTATGGCTACACCTTC. It translates to CAWSGGYGYTF.

The sample holds a few counts of this clonotype. The chain joins TRBV18 to TRBJ2-7, with TRBD2 as a possible D gene (6 bases). CDR1 and CDR2 from the germline V gene are KGHSH and LQKENI. The V end lost 2 bases, the J end lost 6 bases, and 14 bases lay between the germline ends. CDR3 size: 14 residues. This CDR3 reads CASSPALASGEQYF. The CDR3 DNA reads as TGTGCCAGCTCACCAGCACTAGCCAGCGGCGAGCAGTACTTC.

J is TRBJ2-1 and V is TRBV24-1; TRBD1 agrees at 11 bases. The germline CDR1 and CDR2 sequences are KGHDR and SFDVKD. The trim removed 7 bases at V and 9 bases at J, leaving 4 bases unmatched. The CDR3 has 13 residues. The CDR3 spells CATRDRGQGEQFF. In DNA, the CDR3 is TGTGCCACCAGGGACAGGGGGCAAGGTGAGCAGTTCTTC.

Ten or more counts support this clonotype. V usage is TRBV5-1 and J usage is TRBJ2-7; 9 nucleotides line up with TRBD1. The junction had 5 bases not matched to a gene; V was cut back by 4 bases and J by 6 bases. The CDR3 spans 13 residues. Per germline, CDR1 SGHRS and CDR2 YFSETQ. The CDR3 spells CASSPQGQGEQYF. CDR3 nucleotide sequence: TGCGCCAGCAGCCCGCAGGGACAGGGCGAGCAGTACTTC.

This clonotype was seen at least ten times. The chain employs TRBV4-2 and TRBJ2-7; the D gene is possibly TRBD2 (5 bases). The CDR3 length is 15 residues. Germline loops: CDR1 LGHNA, CDR2 YNFKEQ. The V end was cut by 0 bases, the J end by 1 base, with 10 bases between. This chain's CDR3 is CASSQDLSGSYEQYF. CDR3 DNA: TGTGCCAGCAGCCAAGACTTAAGCGGATCCTACGAGCAGTACTTC.

The table lists this clonotype with many counts. The chain recombines TRBV20-1 with TRBJ1-1; 7 bases line up with TRBD1. After removal of 6 bases from V and 0 bases from J, the junction contained 4 bases not matched to a gene. Germline V CDR1 and CDR2: DFQATT, SNEGSKA (reference sequence). The CDR3 spans 13 residues. DNA for the CDR3: TGCAGTGCCGGCGACAGGGTGAACACTGAAGCTTTCTTT. Protein product: CSAGDRVNTEAFF.

The gene calls are TRBV6-5 and TRBJ2-7; 9 nucleotides agree with TRBD2. The germline gives CDR1 MNHEY, CDR2 SVGAGI. The ends lost 2 bases at V and 6 bases at J; junction bases unmatched: 17. The CDR3 contains 18 residues. CDR3 DNA sequence: TGTGCCAGCAGTTACGCGGGAGGGCCGTTACCTTCACCCTTCGAGCAGTACTTC. Protein sequence: CASSYAGGPLPSPFEQYF.

This clonotype was picked up a small number of times. This chain links TRBV28 with TRBJ2-7, with D perhaps TRBD2 (6 bases). Germline CDR1 and CDR2: MDHEN and SYDVKM. There are 16 residues in the CDR3. Between the trimmed V and J ends, which lost 4 bases and 3 bases, there was a span of 19 bases. The CDR3 sequence: CASSSAAGRRVYEQYF. Here the CDR3 DNA reads TGTGCCAGCAGTTCCGCGGCGGGGAGAAGGGTCTACGAGCAGTACTTC.

In DNA form, the CDR3 reads TGTGCCACCAGTGACCCGACAGGGGGGACGAACACCGGGGAGCTGTTTTTT. It yields the protein CATSDPTGGTNTGELFF. V is TRBV24-1 and J is TRBJ2-2, with TRBD1 identical over 9 bases. CDR3 length equals 17 residues. V was pared by 4 bases and J by 0 bases, with 5 bases of the junction left unmatched. Per germline, CDR1 KGHDR and CDR2 SFDVKD.

V and J are TRBV6-5 and TRBJ1-2, with a possible D match to TRBD1 (6 bases). The CDR3 is made up of 13 amino acids. V was shortened by 6 bases and J by 8 bases, with 16 bases between the two germline ends. The germline V gene has CDR1 MNHEY and CDR2 SVGAGI. CDR3: CASRGRGFDGYTF. The CDR3 nucleotides are TGTGCCAGCAGGGGCAGGGGATTTGACGGCTACACCTTC.

This sequence joins TRBV9 and TRBJ1-3; D gene ambiguous. The V end was cut by 1 base, the J end by 0 bases, with 5 bases between. Germline CDR1 and CDR2: SGDLS and YYNGEE. The CDR3 consists of 14 residues. CDR3: CASSVRDSGNTIYF. The DNA for the CDR3 is TGTGCCAGCAGCGTAAGAGACTCTGGAAACACCATATATTTT.

Many counts were recorded for this clonotype. The chain is built from TRBV10-3 and TRBJ2-1, with TRBD1 matching 10 bases. With V trimmed by 6 bases and J by 8 bases, 7 bases remained unmatched. This CDR3 spans 14 amino acids. Germline V gene lookup returns CDR1 ENHRY and CDR2 SYGVKD. As DNA, the CDR3 is TGTGCCATCAGCTTCGGACAGGGGGAGTATGAGCAGTTCTTC. Protein sequence: CAISFGQGEYEQFF.

The rearrangement uses TRBV28 and TRBJ2-5; TRBD1 is a possible D gene (5 bases). Germline V CDR1 and CDR2: MDHEN, SYDVKM. V lost 7 bases to trimming and J lost 5 bases, with 17 bases between them. The CDR3 sequence is 14 residues long. The CDR3 DNA is TGTGCCAGCACTTCCCCCTCAGGGATCGAGACCCAGTACTTC. This gives the protein CASTSPSGIETQYF. The full variable domain, with the rest looked up from reference TRBV28 and TRBJ2-5, is DVKVTQSSRYLVKRTGEKVFLECVQDMDHENMFWYRQDPGLGLRLIYFSYDVKMKEKGDIPEGYSVSREKKERFSLILESASTNQTSMYLCASTSPSGIETQYFGPGTRLLVL.

The genes are TRBV30 and TRBJ1-4, with a tentative D call TRBD1 (5 bases). This CDR3 is built from 15 residues. The V end lost 3 bases, the J end lost 3 bases, and 14 bases lay between the germline ends. Germline CDR1 and CDR2: GTSNPN and SVGIG (reference sequence). This chain's CDR3 is CAWRRRQIANEKLFF. Here the CDR3 DNA reads TGTGCCTGGAGACGTAGACAGATCGCTAATGAAAAACTGTTTTTT. Full variable domain (outside the CDR3, taken from reference TRBV30 and TRBJ1-4): SQTIHQWPATLVQPVGSPLSLECTVEGTSNPNLYWYRQAAGRGLQLLFYSVGIGQISSEVPQNLSASRPQDRQFILSSKKLLLSDSGFYLCAWRRRQIANEKLFFGSGTQLSVL.

This clonotype was seen more than once but under ten times. V and J are TRBV20-1 and TRBJ2-4, with D perhaps matching TRBD1 or TRBD2 (5 bases each). V was shortened by 2 bases and J by 1 base, with 30 bases between the two germline ends. The CDR3 runs 21 residues. The germline CDR1 and CDR2 sequences are DFQATT and SNEGSKA (reference sequence). CDR3 loop: CSARSILGASPKGAAKNIQYF. Written as DNA, the CDR3 is TGCAGTGCTAGAAGTATCCTCGGGGCCTCCCCGAAGGGAGCGGCCAAAAACATTCAGTACTTC.

The genes are TRBV5-1 and TRBJ1-1; TRBD1 agrees at 9 bases. The CDR3 consists of 15 residues. CDR1 is SGHRS, CDR2 YFSETQ, per germline. Germline trimming cut 1 base from V and 4 bases from J; bases unmatched to any gene: 5. The CDR3 sequence is CASSLNRGRGTEAFF. The DNA of the CDR3 is TGCGCCAGCAGCTTGAACAGGGGGCGCGGCACTGAAGCTTTCTTT.

The V call is TRBV5-1, the J call TRBJ2-7, with TRBD2 matching 12 bases. The CDR3 runs 16 residues. Germline V CDR1 and CDR2: SGHRS, YFSETQ. Germline trimming cut 0 bases from V and 7 bases from J; bases unmatched to any gene: 8. This chain's CDR3 is CASSLASGGAFGEQYF. For the CDR3, the DNA is TGCGCCAGCAGCTTGGCTAGCGGGGGGGCCTTTGGAGAGCAGTACTTC.